The present T cell receptor (beta chain) was sequenced within a study of T cell responses to AZD1222 COVID-19 vaccine. General observations from the study: Donors in the cohort were predominantly white British and more often female, and clonal diversity was possibly underestimated.

In the case of this clone: Its antigen remains unknown.

The repertoire was sequenced with immunoSEQ multiplex PCR; TCRdb's copy has only in-frame clones and lacks some. Here the sample spans 170,000 or so clones, 90% being singletons. The CDR3 is 16 residues long. J was trimmed by 2 bases and V by 4 bases; bases with no gene match: 8. Germline CDR1 is LNHDA and CDR2 is SQIVND (reference sequence). This chain links TRBV19 with TRBJ2-5; 9 nucleotides agree with TRBD1. This receptor was taken from an adult in good health. The sequences come from peripheral blood, collected on day 0 of AZD1222 vaccination. In DNA, the CDR3 is TGTGCCAGTAGTACTAGACCGGGACAGGGACAAGAGACCCAGTACTTC. Translating gives CASSTRPGQGQETQYF.